This T cell receptor beta chain was captured by sequencing in a study of blood T cell repertoires in COVID-19 (dated by TCRdb to about 2020). Notes on the research overall: The collaborator samples originated in the United States, Italy and Spain and spanned the acute and convalescent phases of COVID-19. Deeply sampled blood TCRbeta repertoires from subjects exposed to, actively infected with, or recovered from COVID-19 were included in the dataset. Samples were obtained from the ongoing ImmuneRACE study (first 160 participants) and from 1,254 subjects provided by 6 global collaborators. The repertoires were released in a freely available public database intended as a resource for research on the immune response to SARS-CoV-2. Where HLA class I and class II types were available, the types were taken from metadata supplied by the sample provider, not from assay-based typing. The material from the prospective study consisted of cDNA or gDNA derived from T cells, B-cell-depleted T cells, or PBMCs. The sample metadata nearly always contained a de-identified subject ID, COVID-19 status, age in years and sex. Here is what the overall study found, with its caveats: The amount of clinical and demographic metadata varied by source and participant and was provided uncurated.

Note on this clone: What this receptor recognizes is not known. Base qualities are not provided; no much larger clone lies one nucleotide away.

Trimming takes 5 bases from V and 4 bases from J, and the germline ends sit 17 bases apart. CDR1 SGHTA and CDR2 FQGNSA are derived from the germline V gene. The CDR3 spans 15 residues, from the cysteine through the phenylalanine. Solely the CDR3 DNA is kept, with 45 bases framed from the first base. Collaborating institutions collected whole blood in K2EDTA tubes following their own protocols. For TCRbeta analysis, collaborators shipped samples in one of three forms: frozen whole blood, isolated PBMCs, or DNA extracted from either of those sample types. TCRbeta CDR3 regions were amplified from genomic DNA using the immunoSEQ Assay, a bias-controlled multiplex PCR. In the original analysis: The number of nucleated cells in each sample was estimated from the amplification of reference gene primers within the assay. Sequence reads were collapsed and filtered to measure the absolute abundance of every unique TCRbeta CDR3 rearrangement. Productive Simpson clonality was computed per sample as the square root of Simpson's diversity index over productive rearrangements. TCRdb limited this immuneACCESS table to in-frame rearrangements with V and J called. A share of clones is missing; checked studies link under half to unresolved V genes, and the rest is unexplained. V, J and clone size derive from that table, while D and trimming were established from the DNA sequence. The sample yields tens of thousands of clones; roughly 90% were counted once. The top ten clones comprise roughly 2% of the sample.

The chain is made from TRBV7-2 and TRBJ1-2, and perhaps TRBD1 as D gene, on 6 matching bases. Sequencing input: peripheral blood. The sequence was obtained from a man aged 30 to 45 with acute or convalescent COVID-19. The nucleotide sequence reads as follows: TGTGCCAGCAGCCAAACATATCAGGGGTCCTATGGCTACACCTTC. This codes for CASSQTYQGSYGYTF.